These 20 T cell receptor beta chains were all obtained from the same sample, sequenced in a study of T cell changes during pregnancy in multiple sclerosis. Sequencing used immunoSEQ multiplex PCR; TCRdb keeps in-frame clones, though not all of them. The table records around 49,000 clones, 92% of them present only once. Sequencing was performed on CD4+ T cells from peripheral blood mononuclear cells, taken after pregnancy. These receptors were taken from a female donor in good health, enrolled as a control in a pregnancy study.

The chain employs TRBV11-2 and TRBJ2-7, with 10 bases fitting TRBD2. CDR1 is SGHAT, CDR2 FQNNGV, per germline. With V trimmed by 4 bases and J by 1 base, 4 bases remained unmatched. The CDR3 extends over 15 amino acids. The CDR3 reads CASSSLAGASYEQYF. The CDR3 bases are TGTGCCAGCAGCTCCCTAGCGGGAGCATCCTACGAGCAGTACTTC. The full variable domain, rest sourced from reference TRBV11-2 and TRBJ2-7, is EAGVAQSPRYKIIEKRQSVAFWCNPISGHATLYWYQQILGQGPKLLIQFQNNGVVDDSQLPKDRFSAERLKGVDSTLKIQPAKLEDSAVYLCASSSLAGASYEQYFGPGTRLTVT.

The gene calls are TRBV18 and TRBJ2-2; perhaps TRBD2 as D (6 bases). The V gene's germline CDR1 is KGHSH and CDR2 LQKENI. The CDR3 extends over 14 amino acids. V lost 3 bases and J lost 5, with 10 bases in between. Here the CDR3 DNA reads TGTGCCAGCTCACCGTGGGAGGTTACCGGGGAGCTGTTTTTT. Translating gives CASSPWEVTGELFF.

This chain connects TRBV11-2 to TRBJ2-7, with 8 positions matching TRBD1. Germline CDR1 and CDR2: SGHAT and FQNNGV. The CDR3 is made up of 17 amino acids. J lost 2 bases, V lost 2 bases, and 11 bases had no gene match. CDR3 coding DNA: TGTGCCAGCAGCTTAATACAGGGGGGAGGTCAAACCTACGAGCAGTACTTC. It yields the protein CASSLIQGGGQTYEQYF. The full variable domain, its missing parts supplied by reference TRBV11-2 and TRBJ2-7, is EAGVAQSPRYKIIEKRQSVAFWCNPISGHATLYWYQQILGQGPKLLIQFQNNGVVDDSQLPKDRFSAERLKGVDSTLKIQPAKLEDSAVYLCASSLIQGGGQTYEQYFGPGTRLTVT.

V and J are TRBV11-2 and TRBJ2-3; 9 bases fit TRBD2. Germline V lookup: CDR1 SGHAT, CDR2 FQNNGV. With V trimmed by 4 bases and J by 0 bases, 5 bases remained unmatched. The CDR3 is 16 amino acids. The CDR3 nucleotides are TGTGCCAGCAGCTCCTCTAGCGGGATAAGCACAGATACGCAGTATTTT. Protein product: CASSSSSGISTDTQYF.

The CDR3 loop is CATSFTGSMNTEAFF. CDR3 DNA: TGTGCCACCAGCTTTACGGGGAGTATGAACACTGAAGCTTTCTTT. The chain is built from TRBV15 and TRBJ1-1, with D uncertain. Trimming cost V 5 bases and J 0 bases, with 13 bases left between them. The CDR3 runs to 15 residues. Germline V lookup: CDR1 LNHNV, CDR2 YYDKDF (reference sequence).

This clone was observed once. The rearrangement uses TRBV4-2 and TRBJ1-1; 8 bases match TRBD1. The CDR3 totals 14 residues. J gave up 2 bases and V 5 bases, and 4 bases lay outside the gene matches. CDR1 and CDR2 from the germline V gene are LGHNA and YNFKEQ. The CDR3: CASSVTGGNTEAFF. CDR3 bases: TGTGCCAGCAGCGTTACAGGGGGAAACACTGAAGCTTTCTTT.

This clone was seen a handful of times. The chain couples TRBV7-3 to TRBJ2-7; 7 bases fit TRBD1. V gave up 2 bases and J gave up 4 bases; unmatched junction bases: 11. The CDR3 has 16 residues. The germline V gene encodes CDR1 SGHTA and CDR2 FQGTGA. DNA for the CDR3: TGTGCCAGCAGCTTAGGCGGTAGGGGGCTTATTTACGAGCAGTACTTC. It yields the protein CASSLGGRGLIYEQYF.

The V and J genes are TRBV7-9 and TRBJ2-4; 7 nucleotides match TRBD1. CDR1 SEHNR and CDR2 FQNEAQ come from the germline V gene (reference sequence). V trimming: 4 bases; J trimming: 0 bases; junction bases outside the gene matches: 6. This CDR3 has 16 residues. CDR3 protein: CASSSGTVIAKNIQYF. The CDR3 coding sequence is TGTGCCAGCAGCTCTGGGACAGTTATAGCCAAAAACATTCAGTACTTC.

This chain connects TRBV19 to TRBJ2-2; 7 nucleotides line up with TRBD2. V lost 4 bases to trimming and J lost 6 bases; unmatched junction nucleotides: 8. CDR1 LNHDA and CDR2 SQIVND come from the germline V gene (reference sequence). The CDR3 sequence is 15 residues long. This CDR3 reads CASSTPRGVPGELFF. The CDR3 coding sequence is TGTGCCAGTAGTACCCCACGGGGGGTCCCCGGGGAGCTGTTTTTT.

A word on this clone: The germline gene is not matched at one end of the junction; a read error may be the cause. The chain couples TRBV29-1 to TRBJ2-3; possibly TRBD2 for D (7 bases). Germline V gene data show CDR1 as SQVTM and CDR2 as ANQGSEA. The CDR3 is made up of 13 amino acids. Written as DNA, the CDR3 is TGCATCGTTAGGGGGGGCCTCACAGATACGCAGTATTTT. Translated: CIVRGGLTDTQYF.

This sequence joins TRBV7-2 and TRBJ2-1; D is undetermined. The V end was cut by 5 bases, the J end by 5 bases, with 7 bases between. Germline V gene lookup returns CDR1 SGHTA and CDR2 FQGNSA. The CDR3 totals 12 residues. CDR3 sequence reads: CASSPRNNEQFF. Written as DNA, the CDR3 is TGTGCCAGCAGCCCCAGAAACAATGAGCAGTTCTTC.

The chain carries TRBV5-1 and TRBJ2-7; a possible D gene is TRBD1 (6 bases). The CDR3 covers 12 residues. Germline loops: CDR1 SGHRS, CDR2 YFSETQ. Trimming took 2 bases from V and 6 from J, leaving 9 bases between them. CDR3 sequence: CASSFDRSEQYF. CDR3 coding DNA: TGCGCCAGCAGCTTTGACAGGTCCGAGCAGTACTTC.

J is TRBJ2-2 and V is TRBV28; 12 nucleotides match TRBD2. CDR1 and CDR2 from the germline V gene are MDHEN and SYDVKM. V dropped 3 bases and J dropped 4; count of bases not matched to a gene: 3. This CDR3 has 16 amino acids. CDR3 in amino acids: CASSFGLAGITGELFF. In DNA, the CDR3 is TGTGCCAGCAGTTTCGGACTAGCGGGAATCACCGGGGAGCTGTTTTTT.

J is TRBJ1-1 and V is TRBV18; weak D call: TRBD1 (5 bases). V dropped 2 bases and J dropped 8 bases, with 15 bases sitting between them. Germline CDR1 KGHSH, CDR2 LQKENI. This CDR3 spans 14 amino acids. The CDR3 is CASSPTQEYPEAFF. The CDR3 DNA follows: TGTGCCAGCTCACCAACACAGGAGTACCCCGAAGCTTTCTTT.

The rearrangement joins TRBV11-3 to TRBJ2-7; 8 bases match TRBD1. This CDR3 has 14 amino acids. Germline V lookup: CDR1 SGHNT, CDR2 YENEEA. J gave up 6 bases and V 1 base, and 5 bases lay outside the gene matches. In nucleotides, the CDR3 is TGTGCCAGCAGCTTAGGAGTGGGGACAGGCGAGCAGTACTTC. Translation: CASSLGVGTGEQYF.

J is TRBJ1-3 and V is TRBV6-1; D ambiguous. The germline V and J ends were trimmed by 6 bases and 2 bases, with 11 bases remaining between them. Germline V gene lookup returns CDR1 MNHNS and CDR2 SASEGT. The CDR3 has 14 amino acids. This CDR3 is CASSHGKAGNTIYF. The CDR3 coding sequence is TGTGCCAGCAGCCACGGGAAGGCTGGAAACACCATATATTTT.

This chain connects TRBV27 to TRBJ1-2; no definite D call. The CDR3 is 13 amino acids. Trimming took 2 bases from V and 4 from J, leaving 8 bases between them. Germline V gene lookup returns CDR1 MNHEY and CDR2 SMNVEV (reference sequence). The CDR3 sequence: CASSLNGFYGYTF. CDR3 sequence (DNA): TGTGCCAGCAGTTTAAACGGGTTCTATGGCTACACCTTC.

This rearrangement joins TRBV6-6 to TRBJ1-4, with D hard to call. The CDR3 loop spans 15 amino acids. Germline CDR1 and CDR2: MNHNY and SVGAGI (reference sequence). V dropped 2 bases and J dropped 0 bases, with 7 bases sitting between them. The CDR3 loop reads CASSYGSATNEKLFF. CDR3 DNA: TGTGCCAGCAGTTACGGCAGTGCAACTAATGAAAAACTGTTTTTT.

The chain recombines TRBV30 with TRBJ1-5; 9 bases match TRBD1. Germline assignment: CDR1 GTSNPN and CDR2 SVGIG (reference sequence). This CDR3 region has 14 residues. Trimming removed 1 base from V and 7 bases from J; junction bases left unmatched: 5. As DNA, the CDR3 is TGTGCCTGGAGTGGGACAGGGGATGGGCAGCCCCAGCATTTT. Protein: CAWSGTGDGQPQHF.

The chain links TRBV6-1 to TRBJ1-2; D is possibly TRBD1 (6 bases). The CDR3 spans 15 residues. Germline CDR1 MNHNS, CDR2 SASEGT. Trimming removed 0 bases at V and 7 bases at J, with 15 bases between. DNA for the CDR3: TGTGCCAGCAGTGAAGCGAAGTCTGGGGGCGCTGGCTACACCTTC. This gives the protein CASSEAKSGGAGYTF.